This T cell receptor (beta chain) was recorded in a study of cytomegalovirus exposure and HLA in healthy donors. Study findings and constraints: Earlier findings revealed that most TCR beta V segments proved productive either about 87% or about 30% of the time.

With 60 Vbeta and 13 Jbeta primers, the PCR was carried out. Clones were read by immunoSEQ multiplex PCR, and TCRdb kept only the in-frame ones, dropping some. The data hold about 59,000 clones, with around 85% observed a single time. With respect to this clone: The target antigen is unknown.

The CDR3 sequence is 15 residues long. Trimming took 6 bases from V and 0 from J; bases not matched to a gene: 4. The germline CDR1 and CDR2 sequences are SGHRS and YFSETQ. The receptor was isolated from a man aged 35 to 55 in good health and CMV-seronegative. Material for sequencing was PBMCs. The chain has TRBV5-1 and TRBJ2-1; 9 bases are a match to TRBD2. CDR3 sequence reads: CASNIAGASYNEQFF. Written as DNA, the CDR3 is TGCGCCAGCAACATAGCGGGGGCCTCCTACAATGAGCAGTTCTTC. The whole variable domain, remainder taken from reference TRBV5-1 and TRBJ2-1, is KAGVTQTPRYLIKTRGQQVTLSCSPISGHRSVSWYQQTPGQGLQFLFEYFSETQRNKGNFPGRFSGRQFSNSRSEMNVSTLELGDSALYLCASNIAGASYNEQFFGPGTRLTVL.